The present TCR beta chain was sequenced within a study of T cell changes during pregnancy in multiple sclerosis. The ends lost 2 bases at V and 4 bases at J; junction bases unmatched: 6. This CDR3 has 15 amino acids. Germline-derived CDR1 and CDR2 are MNHEY and SVGAGI. Clones were sequenced by immunoSEQ multiplex PCR, and TCRdb holds only the in-frame ones, with some missing. The sample has tens of thousands of clones, roughly 86% seen once; the top ten hold approximately 13%. V gene TRBV6-5 combines with J gene TRBJ2-3; 7 bases line up with TRBD2. The sequencing here drew on CD8+ T cells from peripheral blood mononuclear cells, taken in the first trimester of pregnancy. This receptor was identified in a female donor in good health, enrolled as a control in a pregnancy study. The CDR3 spells CASSYIAGVPDTQYF. CDR3 coding DNA: TGTGCCAGCAGTTACATCGCGGGAGTTCCAGATACGCAGTATTTT.